This TCR beta chain derives from a study of T cell changes during pregnancy in multiple sclerosis. Method: immunoSEQ multiplex PCR; TCRdb's copy keeps in-frame clones and lacks some. The table records tens of thousands of clones, roughly 90% of them present only once. Germline loops: CDR1 MGHDK, CDR2 SYGVNS. V was trimmed by 1 base and J by 6 bases, leaving 12 bases between them. The CDR3 is 15 residues long. Sequenced material: CD4+ T cells from peripheral blood mononuclear cells, taken after pregnancy. The source of this sequence is a female donor with multiple sclerosis, enrolled in a pregnancy study. The J gene is TRBJ1-4, the V gene TRBV25-1, with D possibly TRBD1 on 5 matching bases. CDR3 coding DNA: TGTGCCAGCAGTGAATTGCGGGGGGTGTATGAAAAACTGTTTTTT. Its protein product is CASSELRGVYEKLFF.